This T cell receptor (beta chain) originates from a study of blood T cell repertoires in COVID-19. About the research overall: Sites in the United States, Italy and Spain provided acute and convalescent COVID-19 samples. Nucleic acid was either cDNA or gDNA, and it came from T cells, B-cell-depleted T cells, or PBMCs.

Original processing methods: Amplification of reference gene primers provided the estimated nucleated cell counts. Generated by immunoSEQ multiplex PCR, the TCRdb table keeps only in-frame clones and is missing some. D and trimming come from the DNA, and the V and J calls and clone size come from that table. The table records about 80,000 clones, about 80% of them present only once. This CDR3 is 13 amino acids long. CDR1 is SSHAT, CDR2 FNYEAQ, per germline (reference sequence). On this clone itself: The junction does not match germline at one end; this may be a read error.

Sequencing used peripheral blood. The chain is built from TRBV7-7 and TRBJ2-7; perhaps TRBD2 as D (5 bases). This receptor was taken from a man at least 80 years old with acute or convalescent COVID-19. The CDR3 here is CASSLTRNDEQYF. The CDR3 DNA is TGTGCTAGCAGCCTAACTAGAAACGACGAGCAGTACTTC.